This TCR beta chain was obtained from a study of blood T cell repertoires in COVID-19. Study at large: The United States, Italy and Spain were the sources of the acute and convalescent COVID-19 samples. T cells, B-cell-depleted T cells, or PBMCs provided the cDNA or gDNA that served as material.

In the authors' workflow: From reference gene primer amplification, estimates of nucleated cell counts were derived. Repertoires were generated with immunoSEQ multiplex PCR, while TCRdb's copy carries only in-frame clones and drops some. That table is the source of V, J and clone size, and D and trimming were worked out from the DNA. The table shows fewer than 200,000 clones, with 80% occurring only once. The germline V gene has CDR1 ENHRY and CDR2 SYGVKD. The CDR3 is 17 amino acids. With 0 bases clipped from V and 6 bases from J, the junction kept 9 bases outside the gene matches. This clonotype was obtained from a man aged 55 to 70 with acute or convalescent COVID-19. The sequencing input was peripheral blood. The chain uses TRBV10-3 and TRBJ2-1; 9 nucleotides line up with TRBD2. The CDR3 region is CAISESQAGGIVNEQFF. The DNA of the CDR3 is TGTGCCATCAGTGAGTCACAAGCGGGAGGAATCGTCAATGAGCAGTTCTTC.